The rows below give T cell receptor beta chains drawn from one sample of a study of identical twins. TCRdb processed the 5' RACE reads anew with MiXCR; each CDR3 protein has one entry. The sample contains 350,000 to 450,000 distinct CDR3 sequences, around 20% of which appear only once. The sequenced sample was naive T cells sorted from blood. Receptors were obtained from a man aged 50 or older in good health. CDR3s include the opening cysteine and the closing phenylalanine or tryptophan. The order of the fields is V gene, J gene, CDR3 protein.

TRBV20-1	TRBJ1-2	CSASYRVSYTF
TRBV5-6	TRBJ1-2	CASTLRGGNYGYTF
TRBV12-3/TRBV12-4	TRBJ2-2	CASSWELSSGELFF
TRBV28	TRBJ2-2	CASSLSGGSNTGELFF
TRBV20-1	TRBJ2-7	CSARSGTGTSVLDEQYF
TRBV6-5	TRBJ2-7	CASSFRDRGFEQYF
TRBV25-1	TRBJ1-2	CASSESVRGAYGYTF
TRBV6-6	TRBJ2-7	CASRPGQGYEQYF
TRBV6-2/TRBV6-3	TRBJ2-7	CASTKRGSGISSYEQYF
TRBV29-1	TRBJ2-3	CSGLGDTQYF
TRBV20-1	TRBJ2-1	CSALPSQGAFNEQFF
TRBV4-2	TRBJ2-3	CASSQEGGGARLDTQYF
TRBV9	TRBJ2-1	CASSERTGVDGYNEQFF
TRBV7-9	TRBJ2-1	CASSLPGTHEQFF
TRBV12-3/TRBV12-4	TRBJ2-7	CASSRGTPSGPYEQYF
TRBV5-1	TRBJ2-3	CASSLAGLGWDTDTQYF
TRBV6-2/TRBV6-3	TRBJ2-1	CASRTPGSGGAANEQFF
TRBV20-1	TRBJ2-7	CSARDILAGGPYEQYF
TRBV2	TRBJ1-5	CASSDPGWHQPQHF
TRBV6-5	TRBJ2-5	CASSYGETGRGGTQYF
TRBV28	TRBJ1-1	CASSSPVNTEAFF
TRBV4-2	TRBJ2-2	CASSQESGGDTGELFF
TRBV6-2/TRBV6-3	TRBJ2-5	CASSYTGTSGSGAWETQYF
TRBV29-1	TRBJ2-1	CSVEPSSGTYNEQFF
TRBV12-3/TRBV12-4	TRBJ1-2	CASAPGGTRGYTF
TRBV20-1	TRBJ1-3	CSARVTVGGNTIYF
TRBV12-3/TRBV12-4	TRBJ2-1	CASSLTGLQNEQFF